This TCR beta chain was obtained from a study of blood T cells in healthy people across ages. Study conclusions and caveats: TCR beta diversity was tightly associated with the proportion of naive T cells.

This clonotype was detected only a few times. Its antigen is still unknown. With a J-beta primer mix and a sample-barcoded 5' primer, a second PCR ran about 7 to 11 cycles. Each of the cDNA molecules was tagged by a template-switch adaptor with 12 random nucleotides. Each CDR3 protein gets one entry after TCRdb re-called the 5' RACE reads with MiXCR. The repertoire holds under 800,000 distinct CDR3 sequences, with approximately 39% as singletons. The CDR3 is 12 amino acids. The V gene lost 2 bases and the J gene lost 3 bases, with 6 bases spanning the gap. From germline, CDR1 is DFQATT and CDR2 SNEGSKA (reference sequence).

Sequenced sample: blood. J is TRBJ2-3 and V is TRBV20-1; D is ambiguous. This TCR came from a woman aged 60-75 years in good health. The CDR3 reads CSARPATDTQYF. The CDR3 DNA sequence: TGCAGTGCTAGACCAGCTACAGATACGCAGTATTTT.